This T cell receptor beta chain was sequenced during a study of T cell changes during pregnancy in multiple sclerosis. Measured with immunoSEQ multiplex PCR; TCRdb has only the in-frame clones, and not every one. This sample has over 100,000 clones, with about 94% found just once. V was pared by 5 bases and J by 3 bases, with 8 bases between. The CDR3 runs to 13 residues. Germline values: CDR1 MNHEY, CDR2 SMNVEV (reference sequence). The sample consisted of peripheral blood, taken in the third trimester of pregnancy. The rearrangement links TRBV27 to TRBJ2-1; tentative D call: TRBD2 (5 bases). This receptor was taken from a female donor with multiple sclerosis, enrolled in a pregnancy study. CDR3 nucleotides: TGTGCCAGCAGTCTTGCGGGCTACAATGAGCAGTTCTTC. It translates to CASSLAGYNEQFF.